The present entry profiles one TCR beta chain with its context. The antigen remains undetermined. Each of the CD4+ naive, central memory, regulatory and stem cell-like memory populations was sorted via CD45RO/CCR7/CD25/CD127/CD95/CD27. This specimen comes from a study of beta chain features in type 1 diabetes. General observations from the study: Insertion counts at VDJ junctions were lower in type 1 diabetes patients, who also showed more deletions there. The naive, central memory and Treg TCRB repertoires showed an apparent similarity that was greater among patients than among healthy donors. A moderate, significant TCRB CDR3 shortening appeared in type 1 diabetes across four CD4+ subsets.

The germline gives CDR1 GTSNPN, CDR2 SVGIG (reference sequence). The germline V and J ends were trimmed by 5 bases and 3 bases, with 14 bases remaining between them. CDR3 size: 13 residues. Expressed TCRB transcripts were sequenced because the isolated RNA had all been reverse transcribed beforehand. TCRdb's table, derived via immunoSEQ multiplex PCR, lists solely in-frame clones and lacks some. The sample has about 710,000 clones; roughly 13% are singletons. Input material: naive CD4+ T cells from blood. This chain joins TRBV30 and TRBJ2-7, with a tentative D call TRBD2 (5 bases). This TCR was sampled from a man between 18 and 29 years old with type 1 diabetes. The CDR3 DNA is TGTGCCTGGGTGCCTTCGGGGAACTACGAGCAGTACTTC. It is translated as CAWVPSGNYEQYF.